A single sample is the source of the 27 T cell receptor beta chains below, sequenced in a study of beta chain features in type 1 diabetes. The isolated RNA, all of it, was reverse transcribed, so expressed TCRB transcripts were what got sequenced. The data were produced by immunoSEQ multiplex PCR, yet TCRdb's version contains in-frame clones alone and is incomplete. The sample consists of 150,000 to 200,000 clones, around 9.7% of them appearing once. What these receptors recognize is not known. Study-wide results and limits: Significant though moderate, a shortening of TCRB CDR3s appeared in all four CD4+ subsets of Type 1 diabetes patients.

The sequenced sample consisted of central memory CD4+ T cells from blood. Receptors were obtained from a woman in her thirties with type 1 diabetes.

The V gene is TRBV30, the J gene TRBJ2-1; 9 bases are shared with TRBD2. The CDR3 has 16 residues. Germline CDR1 GTSNPN, CDR2 SVGIG (reference sequence). After removal of 3 bases from V and 7 bases from J, the junction contained 13 bases not matched to a gene. CDR3 bases: TGTGCCTGGAGCCAGCTGACTAGCGGCTACAGGAATGAGCAGTTCTTC. Its protein is CAWSQLTSGYRNEQFF.

The chain links TRBV2 to TRBJ2-5; TRBD1 matches at 7 bases. This CDR3 has 14 residues. Trimming cost V 7 bases and J 0 bases; bases outside gene matches: 5. CDR1 and CDR2 from the germline V gene are SNHLY and FYNNEI. CDR3 DNA: TGTGCCAGCATTCGAGGGACAGACCAAGAGACCCAGTACTTC. It encodes CASIRGTDQETQYF. Using reference TRBV2 and TRBJ2-5 for the parts outside the CDR3, the full variable domain is EPEVTQTPSHQVTQMGQEVILRCVPISNHLYFYWYRQILGQKVEFLVSFYNNEISEKSEIFDDQFSVERPDGSNFTLKIRSTKLEDSAMYFCASIRGTDQETQYFGPGTRLLVL.

The chain employs TRBV7-9 and TRBJ2-3; maybe TRBD1 (5 bases). Germline lookup yields CDR1 SEHNR and CDR2 FQNEAQ (reference sequence). The length of the CDR3 is 14 residues. Trimming stripped 3 bases from V and 2 bases from J, with 9 bases between. CDR3 amino acids: CASSLDTSTDTQYF. CDR3 coding DNA: TGTGCCAGCAGCTTGGACACCTCCACAGATACGCAGTATTTT.

This clone was seen at least ten times. The CDR3 region has the DNA TGTGCCAGCAGCTTAGCGCGGGGACAGGGAAACATTCAGTACTTC. The encoded protein is CASSLARGQGNIQYF. The chain combines TRBV7-8 with TRBJ2-4, with 9 bases identical to TRBD1. This CDR3 has 15 amino acids. Per germline, CDR1 SGHVS and CDR2 FQNEAQ. After removal of 0 bases from V and 6 bases from J, the junction contained 3 bases not matched to a gene.

The CDR3 DNA follows: TGTGCCAGCAGGACAGGGGGAGGGGAAAAACTGTTTTTT. Translated: CASRTGGGEKLFF. V and J are TRBV27 and TRBJ1-4; 9 bases agree with TRBD1. V shed 6 bases and J 8 bases; nucleotides not matched to a gene: 4. This CDR3 is built from 13 residues. CDR1 MNHEY and CDR2 SMNVEV come from the germline V gene (reference sequence). Full variable domain (remainder filled in from reference TRBV27 and TRBJ1-4): EAQVTQNPRYLITVTGKKLTVTCSQNMNHEYMSWYRQDPGLGLRQIYYSMNVEVTDKGDVPEGYKVSRKEKRNFPLILESPSPNQTSLYFCASRTGGGEKLFFGSGTQLSVL.

This clone has only a few counts. This chain links TRBV30 with TRBJ2-7; the match to TRBD2 covers 7 bases. Germline V gene sequence: CDR1 GTSNPN, CDR2 SVGIG (reference sequence). Germline trimming cut 5 bases from V and 1 base from J; bases unmatched to any gene: 5. This CDR3 comprises 13 residues. The CDR3 loop is CAWERGLSYEQYF. Here the CDR3 DNA reads TGTGCCTGGGAGCGGGGCCTTTCCTACGAGCAGTACTTC.

This clone was recorded a few times. The chain combines TRBV10-3 with TRBJ2-7; 14 nucleotides match TRBD2. From germline, CDR1 is ENHRY and CDR2 SYGVKD. The V segment lost 6 bases and the J segment 5 bases; nucleotides outside the gene matches: 6. This CDR3 is built from 15 residues. The CDR3 sequence: CAIRGTSGSYHEQYF. CDR3 DNA sequence: TGTGCCATCAGAGGGACTAGCGGGAGTTACCACGAGCAGTACTTC.

The chain recombines TRBV29-1 with TRBJ2-5, with 9 bases matching TRBD1. V lost 7 bases to trimming and J lost 5 bases; unmatched junction nucleotides: 14. The germline CDR1 and CDR2 sequences are SQVTM and ANQGSEA. The CDR3 runs 15 residues. The CDR3 nucleotides are TGCAGCGCTGGGGGGGGACAGGGTGTTTGGGAGACCCAGTACTTC. Its protein product is CSAGGGQGVWETQYF. Based on the CDR3 plus reference TRBV29-1 and TRBJ2-5, the full variable domain is SAVISQKPSRDICQRGTSLTIQCQVDSQVTMMFWYRQQPGQSLTLIATANQGSEATYESGFVIDKFPISRPNLTFSTLTVSNMSPEDSSIYLCSAGGGQGVWETQYFGPGTRLLVL.

This clone was picked up a small number of times. In nucleotides, the CDR3 is TGTGCCTGGTCGGAGCAAATCTATGAGCAGTTCTTC. Its protein product is CAWSEQIYEQFF. The chain employs TRBV30 and TRBJ2-1, with no clear D. CDR3 length: 12 residues. Trimming pared 5 bases from V and 8 bases from J, leaving 13 bases between. The germline V gene has CDR1 GTSNPN and CDR2 SVGIG (reference sequence). Supplemented by reference TRBV30 and TRBJ2-1, the full variable domain reads SQTIHQWPATLVQPVGSPLSLECTVEGTSNPNLYWYRQAAGRGLQLLFYSVGIGQISSEVPQNLSASRPQDRQFILSSKKLLLSDSGFYLCAWSEQIYEQFFGPGTRLTVL.

This clone was seen a handful of times. The chain couples TRBV5-1 to TRBJ2-1; 8 bases line up with TRBD2. Trimming removed 7 bases from V and 0 bases from J; junction bases left unmatched: 12. Looked up from germline, CDR1 is SGHRS and CDR2 is YFSETQ. This CDR3 spans 17 amino acids. The CDR3 reads CASQSPGGRVSYNEQFF. The CDR3 nucleotides read TGCGCCAGCCAATCTCCGGGGGGGCGGGTCTCCTACAATGAGCAGTTCTTC.

This clone was counted between two and nine times. The chain links TRBV11-2 to TRBJ2-6; tentative D call: TRBD1 (6 bases). Trimming shortened V by 2 bases and J by 4 bases, and 15 bases separated the two germline ends. The CDR3 is made up of 17 amino acids. The germline CDR1 and CDR2 sequences are SGHAT and FQNNGV. This CDR3 reads CASSLRGGVAGANVLTF. The CDR3 DNA is TGTGCCAGCAGCTTAAGAGGGGGAGTAGCCGGGGCCAACGTCCTGACTTTC.

This chain links TRBV28 with TRBJ2-5; 10 bases are shared with TRBD1. The CDR3 runs 15 residues. The junction had 2 bases not matched to a gene; V was cut back by 1 base and J by 3 bases. Germline CDR1 MDHEN, CDR2 SYDVKM. As DNA, the CDR3 is TGTGCCAGCAGTTTATTAGGACAGGGGGAAGAGACCCAGTACTTC. This sequence encodes CASSLLGQGEETQYF.

In this sample, this clone turned up a few times. CDR3 nucleotide sequence: TGTGCCAGCAGCGTAGCGGTCACAGGGGACTACGAGCAGTACTTC. This encodes CASSVAVTGDYEQYF. This rearrangement joins TRBV9 to TRBJ2-7, with 7 nucleotides matching TRBD1. This CDR3 has 15 amino acids. The germline V gene encodes CDR1 SGDLS and CDR2 YYNGEE. V shed 0 bases and J 3 bases; nucleotides not matched to a gene: 6.

This clone was picked up a small number of times. This chain connects TRBV6-6 to TRBJ1-2; a possible D gene is TRBD1 (5 bases). The germline V and J ends were trimmed by 6 bases and 4 bases, with 12 bases remaining between them. CDR3 length: 13 amino acids. The germline CDR1 and CDR2 sequences are MNHNY and SVGAGI (reference sequence). DNA for the CDR3: TGTGCCAGCAGCCCGGGCGGGGGCTATGGCTACACCTTC. Translated: CASSPGGGYGYTF.

Only a few counts were recorded for this clone. The V call is TRBV7-3, the J call TRBJ2-2; D gene unclear. The CDR3 extends over 16 amino acids. In germline, CDR1 is SGHTA, CDR2 FQGTGA. Trimming removed 3 bases at V and 0 bases at J, with 11 bases between. The CDR3: CASSLFGGTNTGELFF. The CDR3 DNA reads as TGTGCCAGCAGCTTGTTCGGCGGAACGAACACCGGGGAGCTGTTTTTT.

The chain combines TRBV19 with TRBJ2-5, with 11 bases matching TRBD1. The trim removed 7 bases at V and 4 bases at J, leaving 5 bases unmatched. Per germline, CDR1 LNHDA and CDR2 SQIVND (reference sequence). The CDR3 covers 14 residues. This CDR3 is CASTRDRGAETQYF. DNA for the CDR3: TGTGCCAGTACCCGGGACAGGGGGGCAGAGACCCAGTACTTC.

The chain uses TRBV20-1 and TRBJ1-1, with D maybe TRBD1 (5 bases). Germline V gives CDR1 DFQATT, CDR2 SNEGSKA (reference sequence). CDR3 length: 10 residues. V was shortened by 5 bases and J by 10 bases, with 11 bases between the two germline ends. The CDR3: CSAPTGLAFF. Written as DNA, the CDR3 is TGCAGTGCTCCTACAGGTTTAGCTTTCTTT.

The sample holds a few counts of this clone. The rearrangement uses TRBV29-1 and TRBJ1-1, with TRBD1 matching 9 bases. V lost 5 bases to trimming and J lost 5 bases; unmatched junction nucleotides: 6. This CDR3 has 13 residues. Germline CDR1 SQVTM, CDR2 ANQGSEA. CDR3 region: CSVSVGQGTEAFF. Here the CDR3 DNA reads TGCAGCGTTTCCGTCGGACAGGGGACTGAAGCTTTCTTT.

The V call is TRBV14, the J call TRBJ2-3, with no clear D. V was cut by 4 bases and J by 5 bases, with 4 bases left in between. Germline V lookup: CDR1 SGHDN, CDR2 FVKESK. The CDR3 contains 11 residues. The CDR3 DNA reads TGTGCCAGCAGCCCCGGAGATACGCAGTATTTT. It codes for CASSPGDTQYF.

The V call is TRBV18, the J call TRBJ1-5; TRBD1 matches 7 bases. This CDR3 comprises 16 residues. The junction had 8 bases not matched to a gene; V was cut back by 3 bases and J by 3 bases. Per the germline V gene, CDR1 is KGHSH and CDR2 is LQKENI. CDR3 DNA: TGTGCCAGCTCACCCCCAGGGGGTACTCACAATCAGCCCCAGCATTTT. Protein product: CASSPPGGTHNQPQHF. Together with reference TRBV18 and TRBJ1-5, the CDR3 gives the full variable domain: NAGVMQNPRHLVRRRGQEARLRCSPMKGHSHVYWYRQLPEEGLKFMVYLQKENIIDESGMPKERFSAEFPKEGPSILRIQQVVRGDSAAYFCASSPPGGTHNQPQHFGDGTRLSIL.

J is TRBJ2-6 and V is TRBV5-1; D unresolved. Germline loops: CDR1 SGHRS, CDR2 YFSETQ. This CDR3 is built from 16 residues. V was trimmed by 0 bases and J by 1 base, leaving 8 bases between them. CDR3 nucleotide sequence: TGCGCCAGCAGCTTGGGCCCGGTTTCTGGGGCCAACGTCCTGACTTTC. Protein sequence: CASSLGPVSGANVLTF.

The chain is built from TRBV5-1 and TRBJ1-1; 7 positions agree with TRBD1. Germline V CDR1 and CDR2: SGHRS, YFSETQ. V lost 3 bases, J lost 3 bases, and 11 bases stayed unmatched. This CDR3 is built from 16 residues. The CDR3 here is CASSSRPQGFDTEAFF. For the CDR3, the DNA is TGCGCCAGCAGCTCCCGTCCACAGGGGTTCGACACTGAAGCTTTCTTT.

This clone was counted only a few times. This rearrangement joins TRBV5-1 to TRBJ1-1, with TRBD1 as a possible D gene (5 bases). The CDR3 runs 14 residues. Trimming removed 2 bases at V and 1 base at J, with 9 bases between. Germline V gene lookup returns CDR1 SGHRS and CDR2 YFSETQ. In DNA, the CDR3 is TGCGCCAGCAGCTTTGACAGACGGAACACTGAAGCTTTCTTT. It is translated as CASSFDRRNTEAFF.

This clone was seen a few times. V gene TRBV14 combines with J gene TRBJ2-7; 9 positions agree with TRBD2. J was trimmed by 10 bases and V by 6 bases; bases with no gene match: 13. CDR3 length: 14 amino acids. Germline assignment: CDR1 SGHDN and CDR2 FVKESK. The CDR3 here is CASSEPGLATYQYF. DNA of the CDR3: TGTGCCAGCAGTGAACCGGGACTAGCCACCTACCAGTACTTC.

This clone has only a few counts. V usage is TRBV7-2 and J usage is TRBJ2-1, with D possibly matching TRBD2 (6 bases). This CDR3 is 18 amino acids long. Germline CDR1 SGHTA, CDR2 FQGNSA. V lost 2 bases, J lost 1 base, and 18 bases lay in between. The CDR3 DNA reads TGTGCCAGCAGCTTACGTTTGCCGGGAGTTGGGTCCTACAATGAGCAGTTCTTC. Translated, it gives CASSLRLPGVGSYNEQFF.

The rearrangement links TRBV7-8 to TRBJ2-1, with a possible D match to TRBD1 (6 bases). V dropped 6 bases and J dropped 0 bases, with 9 bases sitting between them. Germline V CDR1 and CDR2: SGHVS, FQNEAQ. The CDR3 sequence is 14 residues long. The CDR3 is CASRGADSYNEQFF. The CDR3 DNA sequence: TGTGCCAGCAGGGGGGCCGACTCCTACAATGAGCAGTTCTTC.

The gene calls are TRBV18 and TRBJ2-1, with D possibly TRBD1 on 6 matching bases. Trimming shortened V by 4 bases and J by 7 bases, and 8 bases separated the two germline ends. Germline loops: CDR1 KGHSH, CDR2 LQKENI. The length of the CDR3 is 12 residues. The CDR3 sequence: CASSLQGNEQFF. In DNA form, the CDR3 reads TGTGCCAGCTCACTTCAGGGGAATGAGCAGTTCTTC.